The next 20 T cell receptor beta chains were all read from a single sample in a study of blood T cell repertoires in COVID-19. TCRdb's table, derived via immunoSEQ multiplex PCR, lists solely in-frame clones and lacks some. The sample includes approximately 390,000 clones, roughly 86% of them seen just once. The sequenced material came from PBMCs or T cells enriched from blood (not recorded which). The receptors derive from a woman aged 40-49 years with acute COVID-19.

The chain couples TRBV5-8 to TRBJ2-7, with TRBD2 matching over 9 bases. With 3 bases clipped from V and 6 bases from J, the junction kept 10 bases outside the gene matches. The CDR3 is 15 amino acids. Germline CDR1 reads SGHTS; CDR2 reads YDEGEE. The CDR3 sequence is CASSSLPGLATEQYF. The CDR3 region has the DNA TGTGCCAGCAGCTCCCTGCCGGGACTAGCAACCGAGCAGTACTTC.

The V gene is TRBV5-1, the J gene TRBJ1-1; 8 positions match TRBD1. V trimming: 3 bases; J trimming: 1 base; junction bases outside the gene matches: 8. This CDR3 has 16 residues. Germline assignment: CDR1 SGHRS and CDR2 YFSETQ. Here the CDR3 reads CASSSTTGTGNTEAFF. CDR3 nucleotide sequence: TGCGCCAGCAGCTCGACTACCGGGACAGGGAACACTGAAGCTTTCTTT. The full variable domain, completed using reference TRBV5-1 and TRBJ1-1, is KAGVTQTPRYLIKTRGQQVTLSCSPISGHRSVSWYQQTPGQGLQFLFEYFSETQRNKGNFPGRFSGRQFSNSRSEMNVSTLELGDSALYLCASSSTTGTGNTEAFFGQGTRLTVV.

The chain links TRBV14 to TRBJ2-7; 11 bases agree with TRBD1. The J segment lost 4 bases and the V segment lost 5 bases, leaving 7 bases of the junction unmatched. The CDR3 length is 15 residues. The germline V gene has CDR1 SGHDN and CDR2 FVKESK. The CDR3 bases are TGTGCCAGCAGCAATCCCGGGACAGGGGGATACGAGCAGTACTTC. It encodes CASSNPGTGGYEQYF.

The gene calls are TRBV4-1 and TRBJ1-2; a possible D gene is TRBD1 (5 bases). Trimming shortened V by 4 bases and J by 8 bases, and 20 bases separated the two germline ends. The germline CDR1 and CDR2 sequences are MGHRA and YSYEKL. The CDR3 covers 15 residues. CDR3 sequence reads: CASSPGEGRAQGYTF. The CDR3 DNA reads as TGCGCCAGCAGCCCCGGGGAGGGACGGGCGCAAGGCTACACCTTC.

This chain joins TRBV11-2 and TRBJ2-2; 7 nucleotides align to TRBD1. The trim removed 1 base at V and 1 base at J, leaving 0 bases unmatched. The CDR3 has 15 amino acids. Germline V gene lookup returns CDR1 SGHAT and CDR2 FQNNGV. CDR3 sequence (DNA): TGTGCCAGCAGCTTAGGGACAGGGAACACCGGGGAGCTGTTTTTT. It encodes CASSLGTGNTGELFF.

The genes are TRBV11-2 and TRBJ1-2; 8 nucleotides align to TRBD1. CDR1 and CDR2 from the germline V gene are SGHAT and FQNNGV. V lost 5 bases and J lost 2; bases outside the gene matches: 4. The CDR3 runs to 14 residues. CDR3: CASSPRQGNYGYTF. CDR3 nucleotide sequence: TGTGCCAGCAGCCCCCGACAGGGGAACTATGGCTACACCTTC.

The chain carries TRBV7-2 and TRBJ2-7; D possibly corresponds to TRBD1 (6 bases). Germline V gene sequence: CDR1 SGHTA, CDR2 FQGNSA. This CDR3 has 14 amino acids. Trimming stripped 5 bases from V and 7 bases from J, with 18 bases between. In DNA form, the CDR3 reads TGTGCCAGCAGCCCTCTAGCAGGGGTAGGTGAGCAGTACTTC. It translates to CASSPLAGVGEQYF.

The chain is built from TRBV7-2 and TRBJ2-2; no firm D call. The germline V gene has CDR1 SGHTA and CDR2 FQGNSA. The CDR3 is 14 residues long. Between the trimmed V and J ends, which lost 7 bases and 1 base, there was a span of 10 bases. The chain's CDR3 is CASNRDWNTGELFF. The CDR3 DNA follows: TGTGCCAGCAACCGCGACTGGAACACCGGGGAGCTGTTTTTT.

This rearrangement joins TRBV5-1 to TRBJ2-3, with D possibly being TRBD2 (7 bases). V gave up 7 bases and J gave up 4 bases, with 19 bases separating them. The V gene's germline CDR1 is SGHRS and CDR2 YFSETQ. CDR3 length: 15 amino acids. DNA for the CDR3: TGCGCCAGCCGCCCACAGGGACTACCTCCAGATACGCAGTATTTT. This gives the protein CASRPQGLPPDTQYF.

The chain carries TRBV12-5 and TRBJ2-5; D is perhaps TRBD1 (6 bases). CDR1 LGHNT and CDR2 FRNRAP come from the germline V gene. The length of the CDR3 is 15 residues. The V and J ends lost 4 bases and 1 base respectively, with 13 bases between them. CDR3 amino acids: CASGSSRTAQETQYF. The CDR3 DNA follows: TGTGCTAGTGGTTCCTCGAGGACAGCCCAAGAGACCCAGTACTTC.

This clone was seen once. This chain uses TRBV6-5 with TRBJ1-2; TRBD1 aligns across 7 bases. The CDR3 has 14 amino acids. The J segment lost 4 bases and the V segment lost 5 bases, leaving 7 bases of the junction unmatched. The germline CDR1 and CDR2 sequences are MNHEY and SVGAGI. The CDR3 is CASSTGTASYGYTF. The CDR3, as DNA: TGTGCCAGCAGTACCGGGACAGCATCCTATGGCTACACCTTC.

The genes are TRBV7-9 and TRBJ1-5; maybe TRBD1 (6 bases). CDR3 size: 15 residues. The V gene lost 2 bases and the J gene lost 2 bases, with 10 bases spanning the gap. The germline V gene encodes CDR1 SEHNR and CDR2 FQNEAQ (reference sequence). This chain's CDR3 is CASSLPGDGNQPQHF. The CDR3 nucleotides are TGTGCCAGCAGCTTACCAGGGGATGGCAATCAGCCCCAGCATTTT.

The V call is TRBV10-3, the J call TRBJ1-1; D is perhaps TRBD1 (6 bases). The CDR3 contains 12 residues. Per the germline V gene, CDR1 is ENHRY and CDR2 is SYGVKD. The V end was cut by 6 bases, the J end by 2 bases, with 7 bases between. CDR3 in DNA: TGTGCCATCAGGGGACAAAACACTGAAGCTTTCTTT. It yields the protein CAIRGQNTEAFF.

The rearrangement uses TRBV18 and TRBJ1-4; TRBD1 agrees at 7 bases. The J segment lost 8 bases and the V segment lost 6 bases, leaving 9 bases of the junction unmatched. This CDR3 region has 14 residues. From germline, CDR1 is KGHSH and CDR2 LQKENI. CDR3 bases: TGTGCCAGCTCGCTAACAGGGGTAGGGGAAAAACTGTTTTTT. Translating gives CASSLTGVGEKLFF.

Details on this clone: The sample carries other DNA sequences with the same CDR3. CDR3 region: CASSLRGSSYNEQFF. In nucleotides, the CDR3 is TGTGCCAGCAGCCTTCGGGGGAGCTCCTACAATGAGCAGTTCTTC. The V gene is TRBV5-4, the J gene TRBJ2-1; D may be TRBD2 (6 bases). Germline CDR1 is SGHNT and CDR2 is YYREEE (reference sequence). There are 15 residues in the CDR3. Trimming stripped 4 bases from V and 0 bases from J, with 11 bases between.

This clone was found a few times. The chain combines TRBV12-3 or TRBV12-4 with TRBJ1-1; D is undetermined. V gave up 3 bases and J gave up 7 bases, with 9 bases separating them. There are 12 residues in the CDR3. The CDR3 protein is CASSFLGSEAFF. The CDR3 coding sequence is TGTGCCAGCAGTTTCCTAGGGAGTGAAGCTTTCTTT.

For the CDR3, the DNA is TGTGCCACCAGTGACTACAACAGAGATCAGCCCCAGCATTTT. Its protein product is CATSDYNRDQPQHF. This chain connects TRBV24-1 to TRBJ1-5, with no clear D. Germline V gene lookup returns CDR1 KGHDR and CDR2 SFDVKD. This CDR3 contains 14 residues. Trimming cost V 4 bases and J 5 bases, with 11 bases left between them.

The table lists this clone with a few counts. This chain links TRBV6-5 with TRBJ1-2, with a tentative D call TRBD1 (5 bases). Trimming removed 0 bases at V and 6 bases at J, with 11 bases between. The CDR3 runs to 14 residues. Germline CDR1 and CDR2: MNHEY and SVGAGI. Written as DNA, the CDR3 is TGTGCCAGCAGTTACTCGGCAGGGCAGGATGGCTACACCTTC. Amino acid sequence: CASSYSAGQDGYTF.

As for this clone: The germline gene is not matched at one end of the junction; a read error may be the cause. For the CDR3, the DNA is TGTGCCAGCAGCTTAAACACGTATCTTAACTTC. Amino acids: CASSLNTYLNF. The V and J genes are TRBV7-9 and TRBJ2-5; D unclear. The CDR3 sequence is 11 residues long. The germline V gene encodes CDR1 SEHNR and CDR2 FQNEAQ (reference sequence).

The chain combines TRBV7-2 with TRBJ1-1, with TRBD1 matching over 7 bases. Looked up from germline, CDR1 is SGHTA and CDR2 is FQGNSA. The length of the CDR3 is 14 residues. V lost 2 bases, J lost 1 base, and 1 base stayed unmatched. The CDR3 coding sequence is TGTGCCAGCAGCTTATCAGGGGGGAACACTGAAGCTTTCTTT. Protein sequence: CASSLSGGNTEAFF.